One and the same sample provided the 23 T cell receptor beta chains below, sequenced in a study of post-analysis software for immune sequencing data. Study-level findings and limits: Relative to controls, patients had a few TRBV segments at higher frequency, with TRBV5-6, TRBV5-1 and TRBV20-1 among these.

These receptors have no known antigen. Unique molecular identifiers were built into the TCR beta cDNA libraries. TCRdb analysed the PCR reads with MiXCR anew, one entry per CDR3 protein. In the table there are 740,000 or so distinct CDR3 sequences, roughly 50% of which are singletons. The sequenced material came from blood. The receptor source for this set is a girl aged 5-17 years with multiple sclerosis.

The V and J genes are TRBV20-1 and TRBJ2-4; 7 nucleotides match TRBD2. The DNA matches TRBJ2-7 better at its end, which makes the J call doubtful. CDR1 and CDR2 (germline): DFQATT, SNEGSKA (reference sequence). The CDR3 has 13 amino acids. DNA of the CDR3: TGCAGTGCTACTAGCGGATTTTACTACGAGCAGTACTTC. It is translated as CSATSGFYYEQYF.

The chain is built from TRBV20-1 and TRBJ2-4; a weak D match, TRBD2 (6 bases). The last part of the DNA fits TRBJ2-7 better; the J call may be wrong. Looked up from germline, CDR1 is DFQATT and CDR2 is SNEGSKA (reference sequence). CDR3 size: 15 residues. The CDR3 DNA reads as TGCAGTGCTGGAGGGCCCCGGGACGGGGCCTACGAGCAGTACTTC. Translated: CSAGGPRDGAYEQYF.

The V gene is TRBV20-1, the J gene TRBJ1-1, with a possible D match to TRBD1 (6 bases). V was trimmed by 1 base and J by 5 bases, leaving 11 bases between them. The CDR3 contains 13 residues. CDR1 is DFQATT and CDR2 is SNEGSKA in the germline V gene (reference sequence). The CDR3 sequence is CSARGRGGTEAFF. The CDR3 region has the DNA TGCAGTGCTAGAGGAAGGGGGGGAACTGAAGCTTTCTTT.

The DNA of the CDR3 is TGTGCCACCAGTGAAGGGGATGAAAAACTGTTTTTT. It specifies CATSEGDEKLFF. The chain links TRBV24-1 to TRBJ1-4; weak D call: TRBD1 (5 bases). Germline V CDR1 and CDR2: KGHDR, SFDVKD. This CDR3 region has 12 residues. Trimming left V 4 bases short and J 6 bases short, with 5 bases between.

This clonotype was detected only a few times. The rearrangement uses TRBV2 and TRBJ1-2; 11 nucleotides line up with TRBD1. The CDR3 is 15 residues long. Looked up from germline, CDR1 is SNHLY and CDR2 is FYNNEI. After removal of 1 base from V and 8 bases from J, the junction contained 6 bases not matched to a gene. The CDR3 region has the DNA TGTGCCAGCAGTGAAGTTGGACAGGGGGCAGGAGGCTACACCTTC. It yields the protein CASSEVGQGAGGYTF.

The rearrangement links TRBV11-2 to TRBJ2-7; 8 nucleotides line up with TRBD2. Unmatched junction bases numbered 13, after V lost 5 bases and J lost 4 bases. The CDR3 extends over 16 amino acids. Germline V CDR1 and CDR2: SGHAT, FQNNGV. In DNA form, the CDR3 reads TGTGCCAGCAGCCGGAGTGGGAGCGGGAGTCGGTACGAGCAGTACTTC. Translating gives CASSRSGSGSRYEQYF. Supplemented by reference TRBV11-2 and TRBJ2-7, the full variable domain reads EAGVAQSPRYKIIEKRQSVAFWCNPISGHATLYWYQQILGQGPKLLIQFQNNGVVDDSQLPKDRFSAERLKGVDSTLKIQPAKLEDSAVYLCASSRSGSGSRYEQYFGPGTRLTVT.

V usage is TRBV5-5 and J usage is TRBJ2-3; D is undetermined. The CDR3 length is 14 residues. In germline, CDR1 is SGHKS, CDR2 YYEKEE (reference sequence). Trimming removed 3 bases from V and 12 bases from J, with 20 bases in between. Written as DNA, the CDR3 is TGTGCCAGCAGCTCAACGAAGCCTAGTAACCTTCAGTATTTT. This gives the protein CASSSTKPSNLQYF.

This clonotype showed up just a few times. This chain uses TRBV5-1 with TRBJ2-2, with 9 positions matching TRBD2. CDR1 is SGHRS, CDR2 YFSETQ, per germline. V lost 2 bases, J lost 4 bases, and 9 bases stayed unmatched. The CDR3 runs 17 residues. CDR3 sequence: CASSFKRGDLPTGELFF. The CDR3 bases are TGCGCCAGCAGCTTCAAGCGGGGGGACCTTCCCACCGGGGAGCTGTTTTTT.

This clonotype was observed a single time. The rearrangement joins TRBV20-1 to TRBJ2-1; D is possibly TRBD2 (6 bases). V was cut by 4 bases and J by 9 bases, with 19 bases left in between. Per the germline V gene, CDR1 is DFQATT and CDR2 is SNEGSKA (reference sequence). This CDR3 contains 14 residues. CDR3 coding DNA: TGCAGTGCTACTCCGGGACTGGGGGTAGGTGAGCAGTTCTTC. This gives the protein CSATPGLGVGEQFF.

This rearrangement joins TRBV28 to TRBJ2-7, with 12 positions matching TRBD2. The DNA end is a closer match to TRBJ2-5, so the J assignment may be wrong. The CDR3 has 13 amino acids. Germline loops: CDR1 MDHEN, CDR2 SYDVKM. CDR3 DNA sequence: TGTGCCAGTACTAGCGGGAGGCAGGAGACCCAGTACTTC. Encoded protein: CASTSGRQETQYF.

This clonotype was picked up a small number of times. The chain links TRBV6-6 to TRBJ1-5; 7 bases line up with TRBD1. Germline trimming cut 0 bases from V and 4 bases from J; bases unmatched to any gene: 3. Germline lookup yields CDR1 MNHNY and CDR2 SVGAGI (reference sequence). CDR3 length equals 15 residues. CDR3 DNA: TGTGCCAGCAGTTACTCGGACAGGATGAATCAGCCCCAGCATTTT. This sequence encodes CASSYSDRMNQPQHF.

This clonotype was seen more than once but under ten times. V and J are TRBV5-6 and TRBJ2-7; a possible D gene is TRBD1 (6 bases). With 5 bases removed from V and 2 bases from J, the gap between germline ends came to 11 bases. This CDR3 is 13 amino acids long. Germline V gene lookup returns CDR1 SGHDT and CDR2 YYEEEE. The CDR3 protein is CASSRQETYEQYF. Here the CDR3 DNA reads TGTGCCAGCAGTAGACAGGAGACCTACGAGCAGTACTTC. Full variable domain (rest looked up from reference TRBV5-6 and TRBJ2-7): DAGVTQSPTHLIKTRGQQVTLRCSPKSGHDTVSWYQQALGQGPQFIFQYYEEEERQRGNFPDRFSGHQFPNYSSELNVNALLLGDSALYLCASSRQETYEQYFGPGTRLTVT.

This chain joins TRBV4-1 and TRBJ2-7, with 9 bases identical to TRBD1. The CDR3 sequence is 14 residues long. Trimming removed 0 bases from V and 4 bases from J; junction bases left unmatched: 1. CDR1 MGHRA and CDR2 YSYEKL come from the germline V gene. The CDR3 region has the DNA TGCGCCAGCAGCCAAGACGGACAGGGGTACGAGCAGTACTTC. This translates into CASSQDGQGYEQYF.

This clonotype was detected a few times. This chain uses TRBV4-1 with TRBJ2-6; 7 positions agree with TRBD1. Germline CDR1 MGHRA, CDR2 YSYEKL. This CDR3 has 16 amino acids. Germline trimming cut 0 bases from V and 4 bases from J; bases unmatched to any gene: 3. The chain's CDR3 is CASSQETGVGANVLTF. Written as DNA, the CDR3 is TGCGCCAGCAGCCAAGAAACAGGGGTAGGGGCCAACGTCCTGACTTTC.

This rearrangement joins TRBV5-6 to TRBJ2-7; 7 nucleotides line up with TRBD1. Germline CDR1 reads SGHDT; CDR2 reads YYEEEE. V shed 3 bases, J shed 5 bases, and the junction held 11 bases outside the gene matches. CDR3 length: 15 amino acids. CDR3 in DNA: TGTGCCAGCAGCTCGGGACAGCTTGTCTGGGACGAGCAGTACTTC. It codes for CASSSGQLVWDEQYF.

The chain uses TRBV5-1 and TRBJ2-3; 7 bases agree with TRBD1. This CDR3 is 16 amino acids long. Germline CDR1 SGHRS, CDR2 YFSETQ. Losses at the gene ends were 4 bases for V and 0 bases for J; bases not matched to a gene: 8. The CDR3 DNA sequence: TGCGCCAGCAGCGAAAACCCACAGGGGAGCACAGATACGCAGTATTTT. Amino acid sequence: CASSENPQGSTDTQYF.

The genes are TRBV14 and TRBJ1-1; possible D gene TRBD1, 6 bases. CDR1 is SGHDN and CDR2 is FVKESK in the germline V gene. V was clipped by 0 bases and J by 1 base, with 12 bases between them. This CDR3 is 16 amino acids long. CDR3 amino acids: CASSQEWGARNTEAFF. The CDR3 DNA reads TGTGCCAGCAGCCAAGAATGGGGGGCGCGGAACACTGAAGCTTTCTTT.

This clonotype occurred a few times. CDR3 DNA sequence: TGCGCCAGCAGCTTGAGAAGGGCGGGCACAGATACGCAGTATTTT. Translated: CASSLRRAGTDTQYF. This chain links TRBV5-1 with TRBJ2-3; no definite D call. Trimming cost V 1 base and J 1 base, with 10 bases left between them. The CDR3 runs to 15 residues. Germline V gene sequence: CDR1 SGHRS, CDR2 YFSETQ.

This clonotype was counted a few times. The V gene is TRBV29-1, the J gene TRBJ2-7; TRBD2 matches at 7 bases. The junction had 7 bases not matched to a gene; V was cut back by 7 bases and J by 1 base. CDR3 size: 13 residues. Germline V gene sequence: CDR1 SQVTM, CDR2 ANQGSEA. CDR3 sequence (DNA): TGCAGCGCATCCAGGGAGGGTTCCTACGAGCAGTACTTC. Translating gives CSASREGSYEQYF.

This clonotype was detected only a few times. The chain joins TRBV20-1 to TRBJ2-7; D gene uncertain. Germline lookup yields CDR1 DFQATT and CDR2 SNEGSKA (reference sequence). Trimming left V 3 bases short and J 1 base short, with 13 bases between. The CDR3 totals 14 residues. In DNA form, the CDR3 reads TGCAGTGCTAGTGTCCTTGATAGGTCCTACGAGCAGTACTTC. It is translated as CSASVLDRSYEQYF.

This clonotype was counted a single time. CDR3 DNA sequence: TGCGCCAGCAGCCGGGACAGGGTCAACTACTATGGCTACACCTTC. Its protein product is CASSRDRVNYYGYTF. The chain is built from TRBV4-1 and TRBJ1-2; 9 bases map to TRBD1. CDR1 is MGHRA and CDR2 is YSYEKL in the germline V gene. CDR3 length: 15 residues. V lost 4 bases, J lost 3 bases, and 6 bases stayed unmatched.

This clonotype was seen ten or more times. The chain employs TRBV5-4 and TRBJ2-3, with D hard to call. CDR1 is SGHNT and CDR2 is YYREEE in the germline V gene (reference sequence). CDR3 length: 11 residues. V lost 3 bases, J lost 2 bases, and 1 base lay in between. The DNA of the CDR3 is TGTGCCAGCAGCTACACAGATACGCAGTATTTT. Its protein product is CASSYTDTQYF.

The J gene is TRBJ1-1, the V gene TRBV7-9; D uncertain. CDR1 and CDR2 (germline): SEHNR, FQNEAQ (reference sequence). The CDR3 spans 16 residues. Trimming left V 5 bases short and J 1 base short, with 17 bases between. CDR3 sequence (DNA): TGTGCCAGCAGCCCCCCCGGGGTAGGGCAGAACACTGAAGCTTTCTTT. It codes for CASSPPGVGQNTEAFF.